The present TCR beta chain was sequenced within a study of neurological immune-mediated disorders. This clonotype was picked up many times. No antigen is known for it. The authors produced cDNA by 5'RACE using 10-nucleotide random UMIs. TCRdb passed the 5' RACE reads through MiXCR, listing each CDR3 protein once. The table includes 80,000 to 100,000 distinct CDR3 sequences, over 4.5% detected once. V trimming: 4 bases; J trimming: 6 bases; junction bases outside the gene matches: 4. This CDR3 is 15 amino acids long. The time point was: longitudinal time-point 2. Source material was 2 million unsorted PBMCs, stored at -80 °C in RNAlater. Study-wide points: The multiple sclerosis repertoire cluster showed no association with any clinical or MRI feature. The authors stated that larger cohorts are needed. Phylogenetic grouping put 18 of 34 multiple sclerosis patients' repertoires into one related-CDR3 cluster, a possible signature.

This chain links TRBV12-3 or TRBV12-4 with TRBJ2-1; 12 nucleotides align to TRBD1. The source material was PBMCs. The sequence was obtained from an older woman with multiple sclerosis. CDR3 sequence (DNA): TGTGCCAGCAGTTCGGGACAGGGGGCGGGCAATGAGCAGTTCTTC. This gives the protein CASSSGQGAGNEQFF.